These 16 T cell receptor beta chains were sequenced from one sample in a study of cytomegalovirus exposure and HLA in healthy donors. PCR used 60 Vbeta primers and 13 Jbeta primers. The data were produced by immunoSEQ multiplex PCR, yet TCRdb's version contains in-frame clones alone and is incomplete. The sample includes some 170,000 clones, approximately 80% of them seen just once. The sequenced sample was PBMCs. The source of these receptors is a woman in her forties or fifties in good health and CMV-seronegative.

This rearrangement joins TRBV7-3 to TRBJ1-1; D remains unclear. The germline V and J ends were trimmed by 2 bases and 1 base, with 8 bases remaining between them. Germline CDR1 and CDR2: SGHTA and FQGTGA. This CDR3 region has 14 residues. The CDR3 coding sequence is TGTGCCAGCAGCTTATGGCAGGCGAACACTGAAGCTTTCTTT. It is translated as CASSLWQANTEAFF.

This chain joins TRBV27 and TRBJ2-7; the match to TRBD1 covers 12 bases. With 7 bases clipped from V and 0 bases from J, the junction kept 13 bases outside the gene matches. Germline V lookup: CDR1 MNHEY, CDR2 SMNVEV (reference sequence). CDR3 length: 18 residues. CDR3 loop: CASTSPGQGAVSSYEQYF. The DNA for the CDR3 is TGTGCCAGCACCTCCCCGGGACAGGGGGCCGTAAGCTCCTACGAGCAGTACTTC.

The chain uses TRBV28 and TRBJ1-5; D remains ambiguous. The ends were cut back, 5 bases at V and 5 bases at J, with 7 bases in the middle. The CDR3 contains 12 residues. CDR1 and CDR2 (germline): MDHEN, SYDVKM. In nucleotides, the CDR3 is TGTGCCAGCAGTCTTTCCCATCAGCCCCAGCATTTT. Its translation is CASSLSHQPQHF.

The chain uses TRBV13 and TRBJ2-5, with TRBD1 matching 12 bases. Judging by the DNA end, TRBJ2-7 fits better; the J call may be wrong. Germline V gene sequence: CDR1 PRHDT, CDR2 FYEKMQ (reference sequence). This CDR3 spans 14 amino acids. The CDR3 protein is CASSPRDRGLEQYF. The CDR3 region has the DNA TGTGCCAGCAGCCCGCGGGACAGGGGGCTCGAGCAGTACTTC.

The chain has TRBV28 and TRBJ1-1; weak D call: TRBD1 (6 bases). Trimming shortened V by 6 bases and J by 0 bases, and 14 bases separated the two germline ends. This CDR3 contains 15 residues. Germline V CDR1 and CDR2: MDHEN, SYDVKM. CDR3 nucleotide sequence: TGTGCCAGCAGACGTGACAGGACTTTGAACACTGAAGCTTTCTTT. Residues: CASRRDRTLNTEAFF.

The table lists this clone with a count of one. V and J are TRBV6-5 and TRBJ1-2, with a tentative D call TRBD1 (5 bases). The CDR3 has 15 residues. V lost 5 bases, J lost 0 bases, and 13 bases lay in between. The germline V gene has CDR1 MNHEY and CDR2 SVGAGI. The CDR3 reads CASSKTGAANYGYTF. CDR3 sequence (DNA): TGTGCCAGCAGTAAAACAGGCGCCGCTAACTATGGCTACACCTTC.

This clone was counted between two and nine times. The chain carries TRBV7-6 and TRBJ2-2; D may be TRBD2 (6 bases). Germline assignment: CDR1 SGHVS and CDR2 FNYEAQ. The V end was cut by 5 bases, the J end by 3 bases, with 19 bases between. This CDR3 is 17 amino acids long. The CDR3 loop reads CASSLPEGQMDTGELFF. CDR3 sequence (DNA): TGTGCCAGCAGCCTCCCGGAGGGGCAGATGGACACCGGGGAGCTGTTTTTT.

Worth noting for this clone: The sample holds other DNA sequences that translate to the same CDR3. V gene TRBV7-9 combines with J gene TRBJ2-1; no clear D. The CDR3 is 15 residues long. Germline CDR1 reads SEHNR; CDR2 reads FQNEAQ (reference sequence). Between the trimmed V and J ends, which lost 2 bases and 1 base, there was a span of 9 bases. The CDR3: CASSLRTGSYNEQFF. The CDR3 DNA is TGTGCCAGCAGCTTAAGAACCGGTTCCTACAATGAGCAGTTCTTC. Together with reference TRBV7-9 and TRBJ2-1, the CDR3 gives the full variable domain: DTGVSQNPRHKITKRGQNVTFRCDPISEHNRLYWYRQTLGQGPEFLTYFQNEAQLEKSRLLSDRFSAERPKGSFSTLEIQRTEQGDSAMYLCASSLRTGSYNEQFFGPGTRLTVL.

The chain is built from TRBV5-1 and TRBJ1-4, with 8 positions matching TRBD1. Germline V gene lookup returns CDR1 SGHRS and CDR2 YFSETQ. The CDR3 runs 16 residues. The J segment lost 5 bases and the V segment lost 1 base, leaving 7 bases of the junction unmatched. The DNA of the CDR3 is TGCGCCAGCAGCTTGAATACCCCAGGGGGCAATGAAAAACTGTTTTTT. Protein product: CASSLNTPGGNEKLFF.

The chain combines TRBV4-1 with TRBJ2-7; 7 bases align to TRBD1. This CDR3 has 17 residues. Trimming took 0 bases from V and 6 from J; bases not matched to a gene: 14. Germline V gene data show CDR1 as MGHRA and CDR2 as YSYEKL. The CDR3 bases are TGCGCCAGCAGCCAAGATGGTTCCGGCGTGGGGACAGTCGAGCAGTACTTC. Protein: CASSQDGSGVGTVEQYF.

The chain has TRBV4-3 and TRBJ1-4, with D perhaps matching TRBD1 (5 bases). The CDR3 extends over 15 amino acids. Germline-derived CDR1 and CDR2 are LGHNA and YSLEER. V lost 5 bases to trimming and J lost 7 bases, with 17 bases between them. The CDR3 coding sequence is TGCGCCAGCAGCTTGGGGGGAGGGGTGGCTGAAAAACTGTTTTTT. Its translation is CASSLGGGVAEKLFF.

The chain combines TRBV28 with TRBJ2-5; TRBD2 matches at 11 bases. Germline trimming cut 6 bases from V and 10 bases from J; bases unmatched to any gene: 19. Germline V lookup: CDR1 MDHEN, CDR2 SYDVKM. This CDR3 region has 17 residues. This CDR3 is CASRSTLAGGPSWDQYF. The CDR3 DNA is TGTGCCAGCAGATCGACCCTAGCGGGGGGTCCCAGTTGGGACCAGTACTTC.

The chain recombines TRBV19 with TRBJ2-7; 8 positions agree with TRBD1. The CDR3 sequence is 16 residues long. With V trimmed by 4 bases and J by 0 bases, 8 bases remained unmatched. The germline V gene has CDR1 LNHDA and CDR2 SQIVND (reference sequence). The chain's CDR3 is CASSKNSGTGSYEQYF. The CDR3 coding sequence is TGTGCCAGTAGTAAAAATTCAGGGACAGGCTCCTACGAGCAGTACTTC. Complete variable domain (other parts from reference TRBV19 and TRBJ2-7): DGGITQSPKYLFRKEGQNVTLSCEQNLNHDAMYWYRQDPGQGLRLIYYSQIVNDFQKGDIAEGYSVSREKKESFPLTVTSAQKNPTAFYLCASSKNSGTGSYEQYFGPGTRLTVT.

The J gene is TRBJ1-2, the V gene TRBV6-4; 9 positions match TRBD1. Trimming removed 5 bases from V and 4 bases from J; junction bases left unmatched: 11. The CDR3 covers 16 residues. CDR1 and CDR2 from the germline V gene are MRHNA and SNTAGT. The CDR3 sequence: CASSPTGGIKSYGYTF. For the CDR3, the DNA is TGTGCCAGCAGTCCTACAGGGGGCATCAAATCCTATGGCTACACCTTC.

This clone occurred once. This chain joins TRBV7-2 and TRBJ2-7, with TRBD2 matching 9 bases. This CDR3 has 16 residues. Germline CDR1 and CDR2: SGHTA and FQGNSA. J lost 1 base, V lost 2 bases, and 6 bases had no gene match. The CDR3 protein is CASSLSAGLASYEQYF. The DNA of the CDR3 is TGTGCCAGCAGCTTATCGGCGGGACTAGCTTCCTACGAGCAGTACTTC.

The chain recombines TRBV5-1 with TRBJ2-7; D uncertain. Germline loops: CDR1 SGHRS, CDR2 YFSETQ. This CDR3 comprises 13 residues. Trimming left V 3 bases short and J 7 bases short, with 14 bases between. For the CDR3, the DNA is TGCGCCAGCAGCTCCTCTAATAATCGGGAGCAGTACTTC. Protein sequence: CASSSSNNREQYF. Combining the CDR3 with reference TRBV5-1 and TRBJ2-7 gives the whole variable domain KAGVTQTPRYLIKTRGQQVTLSCSPISGHRSVSWYQQTPGQGLQFLFEYFSETQRNKGNFPGRFSGRQFSNSRSEMNVSTLELGDSALYLCASSSSNNREQYFGPGTRLTVT.